The 20 T cell receptor beta chains below all came from one sample that was sequenced in a study of CD8 T cells in ankylosing spondylitis. TCRdb re-derived calls from the 5' RACE reads in MiXCR, one entry per CDR3 protein. Found here are about 52,000 distinct CDR3 sequences, approximately 8% of them singletons; the top ten hold approximately 8%. Input material: blood, either unsorted or a sorted T cell fraction (not recorded which). These receptors were taken from a female donor with ankylosing spondylitis or in good health (not recorded which).

This clonotype has a count of ten or more. The chain employs TRBV5-6 and TRBJ2-1; 8 bases agree with TRBD1. Germline CDR1 SGHDT, CDR2 YYEEEE. V lost 2 bases, J lost 4 bases, and 11 bases stayed unmatched. The length of the CDR3 is 17 residues. The DNA for the CDR3 is TGTGCCAGCAGCTTATCTCACAGGACAGGGAGGTACAATGAGCAGTTCTTC. It is translated as CASSLSHRTGRYNEQFF.

This clonotype was counted many times. The chain recombines TRBV28 with TRBJ1-6; D remains unclear. This CDR3 is built from 17 residues. Germline V gene lookup returns CDR1 MDHEN and CDR2 SYDVKM. Trimming cost V 5 bases and J 0 bases, with 14 bases left between them. The CDR3 bases are TGTGCCAGCAGTGCCCGCCCCTGGAGCTCCTATAATTCACCCCTCCACTTT. It encodes CASSARPWSSYNSPLHF.

This clonotype showed up many times. V is TRBV20-1 and J is TRBJ2-3; 12 bases match TRBD2. The CDR3 totals 15 residues. Trimming took 3 bases from V and 6 from J; bases not matched to a gene: 7. Per germline, CDR1 DFQATT and CDR2 SNEGSKA (reference sequence). CDR3 sequence: CSASSSGGARDTQYF. CDR3 nucleotide sequence: TGCAGTGCTAGCTCTAGCGGGGGGGCCAGGGATACGCAGTATTTT.

This clonotype was recorded at least ten times. The chain uses TRBV4-2 and TRBJ1-5; D is unresolved. CDR1 is LGHNA, CDR2 YNFKEQ, per germline. The CDR3 is 14 amino acids. V lost 1 base and J lost 5, with 9 bases in between. The CDR3 DNA sequence: TGTGCCAGCAGCCAAGGGGCGGGCGATCAGCCCCAGCATTTT. Residues: CASSQGAGDQPQHF.

This sequence joins TRBV11-1 and TRBJ2-2; tentatively, D is TRBD2 (6 bases). In germline, CDR1 is SGHAT, CDR2 FQDESV (reference sequence). This CDR3 has 18 amino acids. The V and J ends lost 6 bases and 1 base respectively, with 21 bases between them. The CDR3 sequence: CASRALDTHGGNTGELFF. CDR3 DNA: TGTGCCAGCAGAGCTTTGGATACCCACGGGGGGAACACCGGGGAGCTGTTTTTT.

There are many counts of this clonotype. V usage is TRBV12-3 or TRBV12-4 and J usage is TRBJ2-2; D is unresolved. CDR3 length: 13 amino acids. Trimming left V 6 bases short and J 0 bases short, with 5 bases between. CDR3 loop: CASRVANTGELFF. In nucleotides, the CDR3 is TGTGCCAGCAGGGTCGCGAACACCGGGGAGCTGTTTTTT.

This clonotype was seen ten or more times. The CDR3 is CASSYGLFGGNEQFF. The CDR3 DNA is TGTGCCAGCAGTTACGGACTCTTCGGGGGCAATGAGCAGTTCTTC. This sequence joins TRBV12-3 or TRBV12-4 and TRBJ2-1; possible D gene TRBD2, 6 bases. V was pared by 4 bases and J by 6 bases, with 16 bases between. The CDR3 runs to 15 residues.

In its sample, this clonotype was seen many times. The rearrangement joins TRBV10-2 to TRBJ2-3; possibly TRBD2 for D (5 bases). Between the trimmed V and J ends, which lost 9 bases and 2 bases, there was a span of 15 bases. Germline loops: CDR1 WSHSY, CDR2 SAAADI. The CDR3 has 14 residues. CDR3: CASHTRRPTDTQYF. CDR3 coding DNA: TGCGCCAGTCATACTAGGAGACCCACAGATACGCAGTATTTT.

This clonotype was detected ten times or more. V is TRBV7-3 and J is TRBJ2-7; 11 nucleotides agree with TRBD2. CDR1 is SGHTA, CDR2 FQGTGA, per germline. This CDR3 comprises 15 residues. V was clipped by 1 base and J by 5 bases; unmatched bases: 4. The CDR3 nucleotides read TGTGCCAGCAGCTTAAGTAGCGGGGGGGCCCACGAGCAGTACTTC. It translates to CASSLSSGGAHEQYF. Looking up the rest from reference TRBV7-3 and TRBJ2-7 gives the full variable domain: GAGVSQTPSNKVTEKGKYVELRCDPISGHTALYWYRQSLGQGPEFLIYFQGTGAADDSGLPNDRFFAVRPEGSVSTLKIQRTERGDSAVYLCASSLSSGGAHEQYFGPGTRLTVT.

This clonotype was seen many times. The rearrangement uses TRBV18 and TRBJ2-7, with 8 bases that match TRBD1. This CDR3 contains 15 residues. The germline CDR1 and CDR2 sequences are KGHSH and LQKENI. Trimming cost V 0 bases and J 2 bases; bases outside gene matches: 3. CDR3 residues: CASSPPRTGTYEQYF. CDR3 nucleotide sequence: TGTGCCAGCTCACCACCGAGGACAGGGACCTACGAGCAGTACTTC. Filled out from reference TRBV18 and TRBJ2-7, the complete variable domain reads NAGVMQNPRHLVRRRGQEARLRCSPMKGHSHVYWYRQLPEEGLKFMVYLQKENIIDESGMPKERFSAEFPKEGPSILRIQQVVRGDSAAYFCASSPPRTGTYEQYFGPGTRLTVT.

This clonotype was counted many times. The J gene is TRBJ2-7, the V gene TRBV5-6, with D possibly called TRBD1 or TRBD2 (7 bases each). Germline V CDR1 and CDR2: SGHDT, YYEEEE. V was pared by 0 bases and J by 3 bases, with 16 bases between. There are 16 residues in the CDR3. The CDR3 region has the DNA TGTGCCAGCAGCTTGGGAGCGGGACAGCTGAACTACGAGCAGTACTTC. This codes for CASSLGAGQLNYEQYF.

This clonotype was detected only a few times. This CDR3 is CASSLWNTEAFF. The CDR3, as DNA: TGTGCCAGCAGTTTATGGAACACTGAAGCTTTCTTT. The V gene is TRBV12-3 or TRBV12-4, the J gene TRBJ1-1, with D hard to call. The CDR3 consists of 12 residues. V dropped 2 bases and J dropped 1 base, with 2 bases sitting between them.

Ten or more counts support this clonotype. The V call is TRBV4-1, the J call TRBJ2-2; perhaps TRBD1 as D (6 bases). V lost 0 bases to trimming and J lost 4 bases, with 12 bases between them. Germline assignment: CDR1 MGHRA and CDR2 YSYEKL. This CDR3 contains 16 residues. CDR3 DNA sequence: TGCGCCAGCAGCCAAGAACAGGGTCCGGGCACCGGGGAGCTGTTTTTT. Amino acids: CASSQEQGPGTGELFF.

This clonotype was recorded a few times. The chain links TRBV7-9 to TRBJ1-1; 7 bases are shared with TRBD1. The CDR3 contains 15 residues. V shed 5 bases and J 5 bases; nucleotides not matched to a gene: 11. Germline V lookup: CDR1 SEHNR, CDR2 FQNEAQ (reference sequence). In nucleotides, the CDR3 is TGTGCCAGCAGCCCCCAGGGGGGGTCGGGGACTGAAGCTTTCTTT. Protein product: CASSPQGGSGTEAFF.

In its sample, this clonotype was seen many times. The chain joins TRBV29-1 to TRBJ2-3; D unresolved. The CDR3 has 11 amino acids. V was pared by 4 bases and J by 2 bases, with 4 bases between. Germline assignment: CDR1 SQVTM and CDR2 ANQGSEA. This CDR3 is CSVGDTDTQYF. In DNA, the CDR3 is TGCAGCGTTGGGGACACAGATACGCAGTATTTT.

With regard to this clonotype: At one of its ends the junction is not consistent with the germline gene, which may arise from a read error. V gene TRBV5-1 combines with J gene TRBJ2-2; D possibly corresponds to TRBD1 (6 bases). The CDR3 length is 15 residues. Germline lookup yields CDR1 SGHRS and CDR2 YFSETQ. As DNA, the CDR3 is TGCGCCAGCGGCCTCGGGACACCGAACACCGAGGAGCTGTTTTTT. Protein product: CASGLGTPNTEELFF.

This clonotype was found many times. The chain joins TRBV14 to TRBJ2-7, with 8 bases aligning to TRBD2. CDR1 SGHDN and CDR2 FVKESK come from the germline V gene. The junction had 4 bases not matched to a gene; V was cut back by 0 bases and J by 9 bases. This CDR3 comprises 13 residues. The CDR3 region is CASSQDRGTRQYV. Written as DNA, the CDR3 is TGTGCCAGCAGCCAAGATCGAGGGACTAGGCAGTACGTC.

This clonotype appeared many times. The chain carries TRBV12-3 or TRBV12-4 and TRBJ1-3; D is perhaps TRBD1 (5 bases). Deletions cut 6 bases from V and 3 bases from J, with 9 bases between. This CDR3 contains 13 residues. The chain's CDR3 is CASRLGGGNTIYF. For the CDR3, the DNA is TGTGCCAGCAGGCTGGGGGGTGGAAACACCATATATTTT.

This clonotype showed up just a few times. The CDR3 region has the DNA TGCAGTGCTAGAGATCAGAAGGGGCGGGGGGGCGACACCGGGGAGCTGTTTTTT. Translated: CSARDQKGRGGDTGELFF. J is TRBJ2-2 and V is TRBV20-1; TRBD2 matches 9 bases. Germline values: CDR1 DFQATT, CDR2 SNEGSKA (reference sequence). The CDR3 loop spans 18 amino acids. V dropped 0 bases and J dropped 3; count of bases not matched to a gene: 11.

This clonotype occurred many times. The V gene is TRBV7-7, the J gene TRBJ2-5; possible D gene TRBD1, 5 bases. With 5 bases removed from V and 4 bases from J, the gap between germline ends came to 11 bases. The germline V gene encodes CDR1 SSHAT and CDR2 FNYEAQ (reference sequence). The CDR3 is 13 residues long. CDR3: CASSPRGGETQYF. CDR3 nucleotides: TGTGCCAGCAGCCCAAGGGGCGGAGAGACCCAGTACTTC.